What follows are 8 T cell receptor beta chains derived from one specimen sequenced in a study of blood T cell repertoires in COVID-19. Only in-frame clones appear in the TCRdb table, and some are missing; sequencing was by immunoSEQ multiplex PCR. Of roughly 120,000 clones in the sample, 85% to 90% were seen once. Sequenced sample: peripheral blood. The receptor set was obtained from a woman older than 75 with COVID-19, enrolled during active disease.

This chain joins TRBV29-1 and TRBJ2-5, with TRBD2 identical over 10 bases. Looked up from germline, CDR1 is SQVTM and CDR2 is ANQGSEA. This CDR3 is 14 amino acids long. V lost 5 bases and J lost 4; bases outside the gene matches: 7. The chain's CDR3 is CSVLRASGGETQYF. The DNA of the CDR3 is TGCAGCGTTCTAAGGGCTAGCGGGGGAGAGACCCAGTACTTC.

This clone was observed a handful of times. The germline gene is not matched at one end of the junction; a read error may be the cause. The chain couples TRBV7-7 to TRBJ1-1, with a tentative D call TRBD1 (6 bases). Germline assignment: CDR1 SSHAT and CDR2 FNYEAQ (reference sequence). The CDR3 loop spans 12 amino acids. The CDR3: CASSQITGEAFF. For the CDR3, the DNA is TGTGCTAGCAGCCAAATCACAGGGGAAGCTTTCTTT.

This chain uses TRBV2 with TRBJ2-3; maybe TRBD2 (6 bases). The CDR3 consists of 14 residues. V lost 8 bases and J 1 base, leaving 13 bases between the germline ends. Germline CDR1 and CDR2: SNHLY and FYNNEI. The chain's CDR3 is CASGKAGRTDTQYF. CDR3 nucleotide sequence: TGTGCCAGCGGCAAAGCGGGCCGCACAGATACGCAGTATTTT.

This clone has just a few counts. This rearrangement joins TRBV5-1 to TRBJ1-2; tentatively, D is TRBD1 (5 bases). The V and J ends lost 4 bases and 8 bases respectively, with 18 bases between them. Looked up from germline, CDR1 is SGHRS and CDR2 is YFSETQ. The length of the CDR3 is 14 residues. CDR3 loop: CASSGIQGTSGYTF. CDR3 DNA sequence: TGCGCCAGCAGCGGGATCCAGGGAACGTCCGGCTACACCTTC.

This clone was counted only a few times. The gene calls are TRBV28 and TRBJ2-2, with TRBD1 matching over 8 bases. The germline CDR1 and CDR2 sequences are MDHEN and SYDVKM. V was pared by 4 bases and J by 4 bases, with 5 bases of the junction left unmatched. CDR3 length: 15 residues. CDR3 protein: CASSSRGRGTGELFF. Here the CDR3 DNA reads TGTGCCAGCAGTTCCAGGGGGCGCGGCACCGGGGAGCTGTTTTTT. Combining the CDR3 with reference TRBV28 and TRBJ2-2 gives the whole variable domain DVKVTQSSRYLVKRTGEKVFLECVQDMDHENMFWYRQDPGLGLRLIYFSYDVKMKEKGDIPEGYSVSREKKERFSLILESASTNQTSMYLCASSSRGRGTGELFFGEGSRLTVL.

This rearrangement joins TRBV6-1 to TRBJ2-7; TRBD2 matches 7 bases. The V segment lost 0 bases and the J segment 3 bases; nucleotides outside the gene matches: 8. Germline V CDR1 and CDR2: MNHNS, SASEGT. CDR3 length: 16 residues. This CDR3 reads CASSEALGGEFYEQYF. The CDR3 DNA is TGTGCCAGCAGTGAAGCGCTTGGGGGGGAATTCTACGAGCAGTACTTC.

This chain links TRBV18 with TRBJ1-1; TRBD1 agrees at 8 bases. The CDR3 has 15 amino acids. Germline lookup yields CDR1 KGHSH and CDR2 LQKENI. Trimming at V came to 2 bases and at J to 6 bases, leaving 8 bases not matched to a gene. For the CDR3, the DNA is TGTGCCAGCTCACCATCGACAGGGGATTTAGCTGAAGCTTTCTTT. This encodes CASSPSTGDLAEAFF.

The DNA of the CDR3 is TGTGCCAGCAGCTTAGGTCGGGGACTAGCGGGAACCCTCCCCTACGAGCAGTACTTC. Amino acid sequence: CASSLGRGLAGTLPYEQYF. The V call is TRBV7-8, the J call TRBJ2-7; the match to TRBD2 covers 13 bases. Germline V gene data show CDR1 as SGHVS and CDR2 as FQNEAQ. The CDR3 totals 19 residues. J gave up 2 bases and V 1 base, and 11 bases lay outside the gene matches.